The entry below describes one T cell receptor (beta chain). The data were taken from a study of T cell changes during pregnancy in multiple sclerosis. The data were produced by immunoSEQ multiplex PCR, yet TCRdb's version contains in-frame clones alone and is incomplete. The top ten clones hold 0.43% of a sample with 60,000 to 95,000 clones, 75% to 95% of them seen once. CDR1 is SQVTM, CDR2 ANQGSEA, per germline. Losses at the gene ends were 6 bases for V and 4 bases for J; bases not matched to a gene: 5. The CDR3 is 14 residues long. The rearrangement joins TRBV29-1 to TRBJ2-5; 13 nucleotides agree with TRBD2. The starting material was CD4+ T cells from peripheral blood mononuclear cells, obtained before pregnancy. The sequence was obtained from a female donor with multiple sclerosis, enrolled in a pregnancy study. The CDR3 region is CSVGGTSGTETQYF. The CDR3 DNA sequence: TGCAGCGTCGGGGGGACTAGCGGGACAGAGACCCAGTACTTC.